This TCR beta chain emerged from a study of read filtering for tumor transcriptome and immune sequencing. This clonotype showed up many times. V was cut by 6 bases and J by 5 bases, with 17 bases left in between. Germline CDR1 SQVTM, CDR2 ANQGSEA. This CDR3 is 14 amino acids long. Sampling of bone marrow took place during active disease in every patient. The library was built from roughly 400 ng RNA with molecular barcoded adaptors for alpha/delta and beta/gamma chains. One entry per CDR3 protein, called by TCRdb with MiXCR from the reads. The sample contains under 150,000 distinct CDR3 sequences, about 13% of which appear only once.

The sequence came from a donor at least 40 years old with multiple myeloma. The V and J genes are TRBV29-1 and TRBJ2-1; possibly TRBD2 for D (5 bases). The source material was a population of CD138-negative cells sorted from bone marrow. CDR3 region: CSVSLAGKNNEQFF. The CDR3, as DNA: TGCAGCGTGAGTCTCGCGGGCAAAAACAATGAGCAGTTCTTC.